This TCR beta chain comes out of a study of cytomegalovirus exposure and HLA in healthy donors. PCR primers comprised 60 Vbeta and 13 Jbeta primers. The assay was immunoSEQ multiplex PCR, and TCRdb's table has in-frame clones only and misses some. The sample consists of approximately 160,000 clones, approximately 80% of them appearing once. Whole-study results and caveats: It was confirmed in vitro that three of the CMV-associated chains were specific for CMV antigens.

The V gene lost 7 bases and the J gene lost 2 bases, with 14 bases spanning the gap. CDR1 SGHTA and CDR2 FQGNSA come from the germline V gene. This CDR3 is built from 14 residues. A note on this clone: Its cognate antigen is unknown.

The TCR originated in a woman aged 30 to 39 in good health and CMV-seronegative. The rearrangement uses TRBV7-2 and TRBJ2-5; D is perhaps TRBD2 (6 bases). Sequencing was carried out using PBMCs. CDR3 amino acids: CASTLLGGQETQYF. In DNA, the CDR3 is TGTGCCAGCACCCTCCTCGGGGGACAAGAGACCCAGTACTTC.